This is a list of T cell receptor beta chains from one sample in a study of T cell clonotyping in hematopoietic cell transplantation. TCRdb keeps only in-frame clones here, not all; method: immunoSEQ multiplex PCR. The table includes about 10,000 clones, roughly nine tenths detected once. The specimen comprised PBMCs, sampled 100 days after allogeneic stem cell transplant. These receptors all come from a female patient between 60 and 69 years old who had an allogeneic stem cell transplant from an unrelated donor, so the T cells may come from the graft donor. Some clones in this sample may be carry-over from other donors' samples. The CDR3 runs from the conserved cysteine through the conserved F or W. D genes are given only for firm matches. Clone size appears in some rows only: once, few, many, or a class for an expanded clone.

NA	TRBJ1-5	TRBV27	NA	CASRTLYSNQPQHF	TGTGCCAGCAGAACACTATATAGCAATCAGCCCCAGCATTTT
TRBD2	TRBJ2-1	TRBV14	NA	CASSPLGLAGVNEQFF	TGTGCCAGCAGCCCCCTCGGGCTAGCGGGAGTCAATGAGCAGTTCTTC
TRBD2	TRBJ2-5	TRBV27	NA	CASSVRTSVETQYF	TGTGCCAGCAGTGTCCGGACTAGTGTGGAGACCCAGTACTTC
TRBD1	TRBJ1-4	TRBV7-9	NA	CASSLFAGGIEKLFF	TGTGCCAGCAGCCTCTTTGCAGGGGGCATTGAAAAACTGTTTTTT
NA	TRBJ1-3	TRBV19	NA	CASSISGSGNTIYF	TGTGCCAGTAGTATATCAGGCTCTGGAAACACCATATATTTT
TRBD1	TRBJ1-1	TRBV25-1	NA	CASNPGQGAGAFF	TGTGCCAGCAATCCCGGACAGGGGGCTGGAGCTTTCTTT
NA	TRBJ2-6	TRBV7-9	NA	CASSLIGANVLTF	TGTGCCAGCAGCTTGATCGGGGCCAACGTCCTGACTTTC
NA	TRBJ2-5	TRBV28	NA	CASSLLNRRETQYF	TGTGCCAGCAGTTTATTGAATAGGAGAGAGACCCAGTACTTC
TRBD2	TRBJ2-7	TRBV19	NA	CASSTHLAGANEQYF	TGTGCCAGTAGTACCCATCTAGCGGGAGCTAACGAGCAGTACTTC
NA	TRBJ2-3	TRBV7-6	NA	CASSQGPSGSSTDTQYF	TGTGCCAGCAGCCAGGGGCCTAGCGGATCTAGCACAGATACGCAGTATTTT
TRBD1	TRBJ2-3	TRBV5-6	NA	CASSLSGQGLGTQYF	TGTGCCAGCAGCTTGTCAGGACAGGGGTTAGGTACGCAGTATTTT
NA	TRBJ2-4	TRBV4-1	once	CASSSPVAKNIQYF	TGCGCCAGCAGCTCCCCAGTAGCCAAAAACATTCAGTACTTC
NA	TRBJ1-3	TRBV10-3	once	CAISESVPGNTIYF	TGTGCCATCAGTGAATCGGTGCCTGGAAACACCATATATTTT
TRBD2	TRBJ2-7	TRBV7-9	NA	CASSSGTKTSEQYF	TGTGCCAGCAGCTCCGGGACTAAGACGTCTGAGCAGTACTTC
TRBD1	TRBJ1-4	TRBV19	NA	CASKRGQMPTNEKLFF	TGTGCCAGTAAGAGGGGACAGATGCCAACTAATGAAAAACTGTTTTTT
NA	TRBJ2-7	TRBV19	NA	CASSIGHGGISYEQYF	TGTGCCAGTAGTATAGGGCACGGGGGCATCTCCTACGAGCAGTACTTC
TRBD1	TRBJ2-5	TRBV9	NA	CASSVALGTAQETQYF	TGTGCCAGCAGCGTAGCCTTGGGGACAGCTCAAGAGACCCAGTACTTC
TRBD1	TRBJ2-5	TRBV29-1	NA	CSVMTGLQETQYF	TGCAGCGTTATGACAGGGCTGCAAGAGACCCAGTACTTC
NA	TRBJ2-3	TRBV10-3	NA	CAIKMGSTDTQYF	TGTGCCATCAAGATGGGTAGCACAGATACGCAGTATTTT
NA	TRBJ2-4	TRBV5-4	NA	CASSPNRSRLSKNIQYF	TGTGCCAGCAGCCCTAATAGATCCAGATTGTCCAAAAACATTCAGTACTTC
NA	TRBJ1-1	TRBV2	NA	CASTLPGNTEAFF	TGTGCCAGCACCCTCCCAGGAAACACTGAAGCTTTCTTT